This is a list of T cell receptor beta chains from one sample in a study of blood T cell repertoires in COVID-19. Some clones are missing from TCRdb's copy, which holds only in-frame ones; the method was immunoSEQ multiplex PCR. The table lists under 300,000 clones, 65% to 90% of them singletons. The sequenced sample consisted of peripheral blood. These receptors all come from a man between 35 and 55 years old who had recovered from COVID-19. Both conserved end residues are part of each CDR3. The order of the fields is V gene, D gene, J gene, clone size, CDR3 DNA, CDR3 protein. A D gene is named only where the DNA matches it firmly. Clone size is given for some rows only: seen once, a few or many times, or a class if the clone is expanded.

TRBV5-6	TRBD2	TRBJ2-1	NA	TGTGCCAGCAGCTTGAGGAGACTAGCGGGAGTTTCCTACAATGAGCAGTTCTTC	CASSLRRLAGVSYNEQFF
TRBV7-8	NA	TRBJ1-2	once	TGTGCCAGCAGCTTACATCTTGACAGTCCTGGAACCTTC	CASSLHLDSPGTF
TRBV20-1	NA	TRBJ1-2	once	TGCAGTGCCATGTCAGGGATTGGCTACACCTTC	CSAMSGIGYTF
TRBV30	TRBD2	TRBJ2-1	NA	TGTGCCTGGGGCTTGACTAGCGGGCTTAATGAGCAGTTCTTC	CAWGLTSGLNEQFF
TRBV9	NA	TRBJ2-3	NA	TGTGCCAGCAGCGTTGGGGCAGGCGATACGCAGTATTTT	CASSVGAGDTQYF
TRBV3-1/TRBV3-2	TRBD2	TRBJ2-1	NA	TGTGCCAGCAGCCCCCTAGCGGGAGAATTGGTCTTC	CASSPLAGELVF
TRBV5-4	NA	TRBJ2-1	NA	TGTGCCAGCAGCTTGAGGCAGGCCTACAATGAGCAGTTCTTC	CASSLRQAYNEQFF
TRBV19	NA	TRBJ2-1	NA	TGTGCCAGTAGCGGGAGCTCCTACAATGAGCAGTTCTTC	CASSGSSYNEQFF
TRBV10-1	TRBD1	TRBJ2-5	NA	TGCGCCAGCAGTGAGTCCACAGGGGGTGGGGAGACCCAGTACTTC	CASSESTGGGETQYF
TRBV5-1	TRBD2	TRBJ2-1	NA	TGCGCCAGCAGTGATACGGGGGGGCCTTACAATGAGCAGTTCTTC	CASSDTGGPYNEQFF
TRBV15	NA	TRBJ1-4	NA	TGTGCCACCAGCAGAGATCCCAGGGGCACGAGGGAAAAACTGTTTTTT	CATSRDPRGTREKLFF
TRBV9	NA	TRBJ2-2	NA	TGTGCCAGCAGCAATATAAACACCGGGGAGCTGTTTTTT	CASSNINTGELFF
TRBV5-1	NA	TRBJ2-5	NA	TGCGCCAGCAGCTTGCGGGGATCGGGGGAGACCCAGTACTTC	CASSLRGSGETQYF
TRBV21-1	NA	TRBJ2-4	NA	TGTGCCAGCAGCAATGTTAGACACGGCCGAGCCAAAAACATTCAGTACTTC	CASSNVRHGRAKNIQYF
TRBV5-4	NA	TRBJ2-1	NA	TGTGCCAGCAGCTTCCCAGGGCGGTCCTACAATGAGCAGTTCTTC	CASSFPGRSYNEQFF
TRBV5-4	NA	TRBJ1-1	once	TGTGCCAGCAGCTTCCGTTCCGGGGAATTAGCTTTCTTT	CASSFRSGELAFF
TRBV2	NA	TRBJ2-7	few	TGTGCCAGCAGTGTCGGTGGCCGACCGGGGTCCTACGAGCAGTACTTC	CASSVGGRPGSYEQYF
TRBV7-2	NA	TRBJ2-3	NA	TGTGCCAGCAGCCGCACCCGGGATACGCAGTATTTT	CASSRTRDTQYF
TRBV10-2	TRBD1	TRBJ1-2	NA	TGCGCCACACACCCGGCAGGGGGCGGTCATGGCTACACCTTC	CATHPAGGGHGYTF
TRBV24-1	NA	TRBJ2-1	NA	TGTGCCACCAGTGAAGGCGGACTTACGGATGAGCAGTTCTTC	CATSEGGLTDEQFF
TRBV7-8	NA	TRBJ1-6	NA	TGTGCCAGCAGCTTAGCGCGCGGGGGGAGTTCACCCCTCCACTTT	CASSLARGGSSPLHF
TRBV2	TRBD1	TRBJ1-6	NA	TGTGCCAGCTCATACGCAGGGGGGAATTCACCCCTCCACTTT	CASSYAGGNSPLHF
TRBV20-1	NA	TRBJ2-2	NA	TGCAGTGCTACTGACAGGACCGGGGAGCTGTTTTTT	CSATDRTGELFF
TRBV4-1	NA	TRBJ2-7	NA	TGCGCCAGCAGCCAAGATCCTCCGGGGGGACAGGACGAGCAGTACTTC	CASSQDPPGGQDEQYF
TRBV15	NA	TRBJ1-4	NA	TGTGCCACCAGCAGAGATGGGAAGGGGGATGAAAAACTGTTTTTT	CATSRDGKGDEKLFF
TRBV7-8	NA	TRBJ2-7	once	TGTGCCAGCAGCATTTTGACTAATACCTACGAGCAGTACTTC	CASSILTNTYEQYF
TRBV6-5	TRBD1	TRBJ2-5	NA	TGTGCCAGCACCGACAGGGGGTGGGAGACCCAGTACTTC	CASTDRGWETQYF
TRBV21-1	NA	TRBJ2-3	NA	TGTGCCAGCAGCAATACTCCCTCTAACACAGATACGCAGTATTTT	CASSNTPSNTDTQYF
TRBV3-1/TRBV3-2	NA	TRBJ1-2	NA	TGTGCCAGCAGCGGCTCCAACTATGATGGCTACACCTTC	CASSGSNYDGYTF
TRBV15	TRBD1	TRBJ2-1	NA	TGTGCCACCAGCAGAGATCGGGGGACAGGGTGGTACAATGAGCAGTTCTTC	CATSRDRGTGWYNEQFF
TRBV11-2	TRBD2	TRBJ2-7	NA	TGTGCCAGCAGCTTAGACCTCTGGACTAGCGGGGAGCAGTACTTC	CASSLDLWTSGEQYF
TRBV10-2	NA	TRBJ2-5	NA	TGCGCCAGCAGTGGTCTCACAGGGTCCGAGACCCAGTACTTC	CASSGLTGSETQYF